This T cell receptor (beta chain) was sequenced for a study of OX40 agonist ivuxolimab in advanced cancers. About the research overall: Patients with prior anti-PD-1, anti-PD-L1 or anti-CTLA-4 therapy were eligible; about 41% had some. Study observations and caveats: Certain nonresponders additionally had low normalized T-cell clonal expansion.

The study sampled blood at baseline, cycle 4 day 1, and cycle 7 day 1. Trimming left V 5 bases short and J 4 bases short, with 18 bases between. Germline CDR1 and CDR2: MNHNY and SVGAGI (reference sequence). The CDR3 length is 16 residues. To note about this clone: No antigen is known for it.

Clones were sequenced by immunoSEQ multiplex PCR, and TCRdb holds only the in-frame ones, with some missing. The sample carries fewer than 100,000 clones, 70% to 85% recorded once. The material sequenced was CD4+ or CD8+ T cells sorted from blood, taken in a trial of the OX40 agonist ivuxolimab. The rearrangement links TRBV6-6 to TRBJ1-3; possibly TRBD1 for D (5 bases). The source of this sequence is an adult with an advanced solid tumor such as melanoma, head and neck, liver or kidney cancer. CDR3 bases: TGTGCCAGCAGTCCGTCAGGGCCAAGGGGCGGAAACACCATATATTTT. Encoded protein: CASSPSGPRGGNTIYF.